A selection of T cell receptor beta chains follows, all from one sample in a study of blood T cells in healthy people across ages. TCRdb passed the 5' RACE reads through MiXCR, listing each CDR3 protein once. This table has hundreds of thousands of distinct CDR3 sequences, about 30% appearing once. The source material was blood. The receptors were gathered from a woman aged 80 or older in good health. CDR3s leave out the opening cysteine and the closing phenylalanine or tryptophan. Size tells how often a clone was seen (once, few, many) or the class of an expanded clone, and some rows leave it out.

ASSSYRAYSNQPQH	14	TRBV7-9	TRBJ1-5	many
ASSFTRTVRTGELF	14	TRBV5-8	TRBJ2-2	few
ASSLEGTYGYT	11	TRBV5-1	TRBJ1-2	many
SAGQGADYGYT	11	TRBV20-1	TRBJ1-2	many
ASSQTTGVTGELF	13	TRBV7-8	TRBJ2-2	-
ASSSGRLAANNEQF	14	TRBV7-9	TRBJ2-1	many
ASSPEVGLSYNEQF	14	TRBV7-2	TRBJ2-1	many
ASSIQGPREKLF	12	TRBV7-8	TRBJ1-4	few
ASSSDGPTGELF	12	TRBV12-3/TRBV12-4	TRBJ2-2	many
SAQHLDKTRTNYGYT	15	TRBV20-1	TRBJ1-2	-
ASSWGDVRDEQF	12	TRBV7-8	TRBJ2-1	many
ASSQEALADNEQF	13	TRBV3-1	TRBJ2-1	many
ASSLVFPGRGANEQY	15	TRBV11-2	TRBJ2-5	-
ASSQGSGSNQLQH	13	TRBV3-1	TRBJ1-5	few
ASSLGTGSQPQH	12	TRBV7-9	TRBJ1-5	many
ASKLGTGELF	10	TRBV12-3/TRBV12-4	TRBJ2-2	many
ASSSAGDRKETQY	13	TRBV9	TRBJ2-5	few
VSSPGTSYEQY	11	TRBV18	TRBJ2-7	-
ASSLGDFGGVKETQY	15	TRBV5-1	TRBJ2-5	-
ASSFGGRSNTEAF	13	TRBV12-3/TRBV12-4	TRBJ1-1	many
ASSVDGINQPQH	12	TRBV9	TRBJ1-5	many
ASSESSGSSNEQF	13	TRBV2	TRBJ2-1	-